The rows below give T cell receptor beta chains drawn from one sample of a study of blood T cell repertoires in COVID-19. Assay used: immunoSEQ multiplex PCR; TCRdb lists only in-frame clones, some missing. The repertoire holds some 200,000 clones, with 83% as singletons. The sample consisted of PBMCs or T cells enriched from blood (not recorded which). These receptors all stem from a woman between 45 and 65 years old who had been exposed to COVID-19. The CDR3 runs from the conserved cysteine through the conserved F or W. Expanded clones are given a class, and other clones once, few, many or no size at all.

TRBJ1-1 TRBV13 once CASSTGPGGAFF
TRBJ1-1 TRBV18 - CASSPSIPRENTEAFF
TRBJ1-6 TRBV29-1 few CSVDPGAIKLHF
TRBJ1-1 TRBV18 - CASSPERTEAFF
TRBJ1-1 TRBV5-5 - CASSLMQGGDLGNTEAFF
TRBJ1-2 TRBV19 - CASSPGEGYTF
TRBJ1-6 TRBV3-1/TRBV3-2 - CASRLQGDNSPLHF
TRBJ2-5 TRBV3-1/TRBV3-2 - CASSHPRETQYF
TRBJ1-1 TRBV5-8 - CASSPWGQRENTEAFF
TRBJ2-7 TRBV27 - CASSWTGRHYEQYF
TRBJ1-1 TRBV4-2 - CASSLNSGNTEAFF
TRBJ2-3 TRBV5-1 - CASSLGGATDTQYF
TRBJ2-6 TRBV4-2 - CASSSRLAVANVLTF
TRBJ2-3 TRBV16 once CASSPTTESTDTQYF
TRBJ1-4 TRBV4-3 - CASSQGTGAGKLFF
TRBJ1-4 TRBV27 - CASSLRGNEKLFF
TRBJ1-5 TRBV7-2 - CASSLEQSLSGQPQHF
TRBJ1-2 TRBV15 - CATSRDIGGANTNYGYTF
TRBJ2-4 TRBV7-8 - CASSPARGKNIQYF